The next 25 T cell receptor beta chains were all read from a single sample in a study of T-cell reconstitution after alpha-beta-depleted transplantation in children (dated by TCRdb to 2016 to 2017). Libraries came from PCR. The sequencing machine was an Illumina HiSeq 2500. TCR library preparation used molecular barcoding, with unique molecular identifiers applied to normalize quantification of the TCRbeta repertoire. TCRdb trimmed public reads at Q25 via fastp, called clones via MiXCR and kept in-frame beta chains. CDR3 protein duplicates are merged, each entry listing the most common genes and DNA. For this sample there are about 610,000 distinct CDR3 sequences; roughly a tenth appear just once. Roughly 4% of the sample is taken by the ten largest. The sample here was PBMCs from the stem cell graft donor, taken from the stem cell graft. The receptor source for this set is a human donor who donated a stem cell graft to a child with acute myeloid leukemia.

This clonotype was seen a few times. The CDR3 nucleotides read TGTGCCAGCAGCTTCCCTATAGGCACTAGCGGAGCTGTCCACGAGCAGTACTTC. Residues: CASSFPIGTSGAVHEQYF. The V gene is TRBV7-6, the J gene TRBJ2-7; 8 bases are a match to TRBD2. Trimming removed 3 bases from V and 5 bases from J; junction bases left unmatched: 18. Germline CDR1 SGHVS, CDR2 FNYEAQ. This CDR3 spans 18 amino acids.

This clonotype was seen many times. The chain joins TRBV5-1 to TRBJ2-2; 7 bases agree with TRBD1. In germline, CDR1 is SGHRS, CDR2 YFSETQ. V dropped 4 bases and J dropped 3; count of bases not matched to a gene: 6. The CDR3 has 15 residues. CDR3 bases: TGCGCCAGCAGCCCCACGACAGGGTACACCGGGGAGCTGTTTTTT. Translated, it gives CASSPTTGYTGELFF.

This clonotype was counted between two and nine times. The chain combines TRBV15 with TRBJ2-7, with D perhaps TRBD2 (5 bases). The CDR3 contains 16 residues. Trimming removed 0 bases from V and 1 base from J, with 13 bases in between. The germline V gene has CDR1 LNHNV and CDR2 YYDKDF (reference sequence). CDR3 residues: CATSRDPTRRSYEQYF. The CDR3 region has the DNA TGTGCCACCAGCAGAGATCCTACTAGACGTTCCTACGAGCAGTACTTC.

The rearrangement links TRBV2 to TRBJ2-2; 8 bases fit TRBD2. The V and J ends lost 2 bases and 4 bases, in that order; junction bases with no gene match: 3. This CDR3 spans 15 amino acids. CDR1 SNHLY and CDR2 FYNNEI come from the germline V gene. CDR3 residues: CASSERTSLTGELFF. The CDR3, as DNA: TGTGCCAGCAGTGAAAGGACTAGCCTCACCGGGGAGCTGTTTTTT.

In its sample, this clonotype was seen a few times. The chain couples TRBV5-1 to TRBJ2-3, with 11 bases lining up with TRBD2. The ends lost 4 bases at V and 8 bases at J; junction bases unmatched: 6. Germline CDR1 SGHRS, CDR2 YFSETQ. The CDR3 length is 14 residues. The CDR3, as DNA: TGCGCCAGCAGCGGGGGGACTAGCGGAGGTACGCAGTATTTT. Translated, it gives CASSGGTSGGTQYF.

The rearrangement links TRBV28 to TRBJ2-7, with D possibly being TRBD1 (6 bases). V lost 10 bases, J lost 2 bases, and 12 bases lay in between. Per the germline V gene, CDR1 is MDHEN and CDR2 is SYDVKM. This CDR3 has 12 amino acids. CDR3 sequence (DNA): TGTGCCACCGGGGACAAGGCCTACGAGCAGTACTTC. Its translation is CATGDKAYEQYF.

This clonotype was counted a few times. The chain uses TRBV29-1 and TRBJ1-2; unclear D gene. CDR1 is SQVTM and CDR2 is ANQGSEA in the germline V gene. The V end lost 6 bases, the J end lost 12 bases, and 11 bases lay between the germline ends. The CDR3 has 9 amino acids. The CDR3 region is CSVAPEDTF. CDR3 DNA: TGCAGCGTCGCTCCAGAGGACACCTTC.

The chain couples TRBV12-3 or TRBV12-4 to TRBJ2-7, with 9 bases identical to TRBD1. Losses at the gene ends were 6 bases for V and 1 base for J; bases not matched to a gene: 7. CDR3 length: 15 amino acids. CDR3: CASSPPGQGSYEQYF. CDR3 DNA: TGTGCCAGCAGCCCCCCGGGACAGGGTTCCTACGAGCAGTACTTC.

The chain combines TRBV7-2 with TRBJ2-3, with TRBD2 matching 10 bases. The CDR3 length is 17 residues. Trimming took 0 bases from V and 0 from J; bases not matched to a gene: 3. The germline V gene encodes CDR1 SGHTA and CDR2 FQGNSA. This CDR3 is CASSLAGTSASTDTQYF. For the CDR3, the DNA is TGTGCCAGCAGCTTAGCGGGGACTAGCGCTAGCACAGATACGCAGTATTTT.

In its sample, this clonotype was seen many times. The chain joins TRBV20-1 to TRBJ2-3; the D is unclear. The V end lost 0 bases, the J end lost 5 bases, and 9 bases lay between the germline ends. Germline loops: CDR1 DFQATT, CDR2 SNEGSKA (reference sequence). This CDR3 contains 13 residues. CDR3 nucleotides: TGCAGTGCTAGAGATACAGCGAAAGATACGCAGTATTTT. Protein product: CSARDTAKDTQYF.

This clonotype was seen more than once but under ten times. This chain's CDR3 is CASREISYNEQFF. The CDR3 nucleotides are TGCGCCAGCAGGGAAATCTCCTACAATGAGCAGTTCTTC. This chain joins TRBV5-1 and TRBJ2-1; D remains unclear. Per germline, CDR1 SGHRS and CDR2 YFSETQ. The V gene lost 5 bases and the J gene lost 0 bases, with 6 bases spanning the gap. This CDR3 has 13 amino acids.

This clonotype was recorded a few times. The chain combines TRBV4-2 with TRBJ2-7; 9 bases are a match to TRBD1. CDR1 and CDR2 (germline): LGHNA, YNFKEQ. The ends lost 1 base at V and 6 bases at J; junction bases unmatched: 10. This CDR3 comprises 16 residues. The CDR3: CASSQVSGQGVGEQYF. The CDR3 coding sequence is TGTGCCAGCAGCCAAGTTTCGGGACAGGGAGTAGGCGAGCAGTACTTC.

This clonotype was counted at least ten times. The chain uses TRBV11-3 and TRBJ2-7, with 10 bases lining up with TRBD2. The CDR3 sequence is 18 residues long. With 1 base clipped from V and 5 bases from J, the junction kept 14 bases outside the gene matches. CDR1 is SGHNT and CDR2 is YENEEA in the germline V gene. The CDR3 protein is CASSLGLRRSGREDEQYF. The CDR3 DNA reads TGTGCCAGCAGCTTAGGTTTGAGGAGGAGCGGGAGGGAGGACGAGCAGTACTTC.

Only a few counts were recorded for this clonotype. The chain combines TRBV11-2 with TRBJ1-5, with D perhaps matching TRBD1 (5 bases). Trimming pared 7 bases from V and 0 bases from J, leaving 13 bases between. CDR3 length: 15 residues. Per the germline V gene, CDR1 is SGHAT and CDR2 is FQNNGV. The CDR3 region has the DNA TGTGCCAGCACCCCAGGGATAGATAGCAATCAGCCCCAGCATTTT. It yields the protein CASTPGIDSNQPQHF.

This clonotype was recorded a few times. The chain carries TRBV11-2 and TRBJ2-1, with D perhaps assigned TRBD1 or TRBD2 (5 bases each). Trimming removed 0 bases at V and 7 bases at J, with 19 bases between. CDR3 length: 17 residues. Germline values: CDR1 SGHAT, CDR2 FQNNGV. The CDR3 protein is CASSLDRPRGVPNEQFF. The CDR3 nucleotides read TGTGCCAGCAGCTTAGATAGGCCACGAGGGGTTCCTAATGAGCAGTTCTTC.

The rearrangement links TRBV12-3 or TRBV12-4 to TRBJ2-1; 7 positions match TRBD2. This CDR3 region has 14 residues. Trimming cost V 1 base and J 6 bases; bases outside gene matches: 3. Here the CDR3 reads CASSLGGSINEQFF. The CDR3 DNA sequence: TGTGCCAGCAGTTTAGGCGGGAGTATCAATGAGCAGTTCTTC.

V usage is TRBV20-1 and J usage is TRBJ2-5; D is ambiguous. The CDR3 spans 14 residues. The V end lost 0 bases, the J end lost 6 bases, and 14 bases lay between the germline ends. Germline loops: CDR1 DFQATT, CDR2 SNEGSKA (reference sequence). CDR3 loop: CSARDGPVGKTQYF. The CDR3 DNA follows: TGCAGTGCTAGAGATGGGCCGGTCGGAAAGACCCAGTACTTC.

The genes are TRBV3-1 and TRBJ2-5; D remains unclear. This CDR3 spans 15 amino acids. Germline values: CDR1 LGHDT, CDR2 YNNKEL (reference sequence). V lost 2 bases and J 2 bases, leaving 12 bases between the germline ends. This CDR3 is CASSQHRPTQETQYF. In DNA form, the CDR3 reads TGTGCCAGCAGCCAACATCGACCCACTCAAGAGACCCAGTACTTC.

The chain couples TRBV7-2 to TRBJ2-3; no clear D. The CDR3 loop spans 15 amino acids. The V gene's germline CDR1 is SGHTA and CDR2 FQGNSA. V lost 1 base and J 4 bases, leaving 12 bases between the germline ends. This CDR3 reads CASSLEGPASDTQYF. The CDR3 region has the DNA TGTGCCAGCAGCTTAGAGGGTCCCGCTTCAGATACGCAGTATTTT. Complete variable domain (other parts from reference TRBV7-2 and TRBJ2-3): GAGVSQSPSNKVTEKGKDVELRCDPISGHTALYWYRQSLGQGLEFLIYFQGNSAPDKSGLPSDRFSAERTGGSVSTLTIQRTQQEDSAVYLCASSLEGPASDTQYFGPGTRLTVL.

This clonotype showed up just a few times. V and J are TRBV3-1 and TRBJ1-3; 7 bases match TRBD1. The CDR3 is made up of 13 amino acids. Germline V gene lookup returns CDR1 LGHDT and CDR2 YNNKEL (reference sequence). The V and J ends lost 10 bases and 8 bases, in that order; junction bases with no gene match: 11. CDR3 protein: CATGLGGSDTIYF. The CDR3 region has the DNA TGTGCCACCGGCCTAGGGGGCTCAGACACCATATATTTT.

A few counts support this clonotype. The chain joins TRBV7-9 to TRBJ2-7; the D gene is possibly TRBD2 (7 bases). CDR1 is SEHNR, CDR2 FQNEAQ, per germline (reference sequence). CDR3 length: 16 residues. Trimming took 5 bases from V and 3 from J, leaving 20 bases between them. The CDR3 is CASSPRGGLLDYEQYF. In DNA form, the CDR3 reads TGTGCCAGCAGCCCGAGGGGGGGACTACTTGACTACGAGCAGTACTTC.

The sample holds many counts of this clonotype. This chain connects TRBV3-1 to TRBJ2-1; TRBD2 agrees at 8 bases. This CDR3 has 19 residues. V was clipped by 4 bases and J by 4 bases; unmatched bases: 18. Germline V gene lookup returns CDR1 LGHDT and CDR2 YNNKEL (reference sequence). CDR3 amino acids: CASSPILGGAGGPYNEQFF. The CDR3 coding sequence is TGTGCCAGCAGCCCCATTCTCGGGGGGGCCGGCGGGCCATACAATGAGCAGTTCTTC.

There are a few counts of this clonotype. The chain joins TRBV12-3 or TRBV12-4 to TRBJ2-2, with 7 bases that match TRBD1. This CDR3 has 15 amino acids. Germline trimming cut 7 bases from V and 1 base from J; bases unmatched to any gene: 6. CDR3: CASTTDRLNTGELFF. The CDR3, as DNA: TGTGCCAGCACCACGGACAGGTTGAACACCGGGGAGCTGTTTTTT.

The CDR3 spells CASSFTSVGETQYF. DNA for the CDR3: TGCGCCAGCAGCTTTACTAGCGTCGGAGAGACCCAGTACTTC. The V and J genes are TRBV5-1 and TRBJ2-5; TRBD2 matches at 7 bases. V gave up 2 bases and J gave up 4 bases; unmatched junction bases: 5. This CDR3 region has 14 residues. CDR1 and CDR2 (germline): SGHRS, YFSETQ. Based on the CDR3 plus reference TRBV5-1 and TRBJ2-5, the full variable domain is KAGVTQTPRYLIKTRGQQVTLSCSPISGHRSVSWYQQTPGQGLQFLFEYFSETQRNKGNFPGRFSGRQFSNSRSEMNVSTLELGDSALYLCASSFTSVGETQYFGPGTRLLVL.

In its sample, this clonotype was seen a few times. This chain links TRBV12-3 or TRBV12-4 with TRBJ2-7, with D perhaps matching TRBD2 (6 bases). The CDR3 is 14 residues long. The V end lost 11 bases, the J end lost 0 bases, and 17 bases lay between the germline ends. CDR3 nucleotide sequence: TGTGCCGTCCCCAGCGGGCCTAACTCCTACGAGCAGTACTTC. Its translation is CAVPSGPNSYEQYF.